A single sample is the source of the 23 T cell receptor beta chains below, sequenced in a study of blood T cells in healthy people across ages. Then a second PCR, running about 6 to 12 cycles, was carried out with a sample-barcoded 5' primer and a J-beta primer mix. TCRdb re-derived calls from the 5' RACE reads in MiXCR, one entry per CDR3 protein. The sample comprises over 600,000 distinct CDR3 sequences, around 21% of which are singletons, and roughly 3.7% rests with the top ten. The sample comprised blood. Receptors were obtained from a man between 70 and 80 years old in good health.

This clonotype was seen more than once but under ten times. The chain is built from TRBV13 and TRBJ1-2, with D possibly being TRBD1 (6 bases). With 5 bases removed from V and 2 bases from J, the gap between germline ends came to 12 bases. The CDR3 sequence is 14 residues long. Per the germline V gene, CDR1 is PRHDT and CDR2 is FYEKMQ (reference sequence). The CDR3 nucleotides read TGTGCCAGCAGCCCCCCGGACAGCAACTATGGCTACACCTTC. It codes for CASSPPDSNYGYTF.

The V gene is TRBV6-6, the J gene TRBJ2-5; possibly TRBD1 for D (5 bases). Gene TRBJ2-7 matches the end of the DNA better, so the J call may be wrong. Germline CDR1 and CDR2: MNHNY and SVGAGI (reference sequence). The CDR3 is 15 residues long. The CDR3 bases are TGTGCCAGCAGTTCCCAGCCGACAGTCACCTACGAGCAGTACTTC. It translates to CASSSQPTVTYEQYF.

This clonotype was counted a few times. This chain connects TRBV20-1 to TRBJ1-1; 8 bases fit TRBD1. Germline assignment: CDR1 DFQATT and CDR2 SNEGSKA (reference sequence). The CDR3 covers 13 residues. Trimming cost V 3 bases and J 5 bases; bases outside gene matches: 5. The CDR3 loop reads CSASGQGGTEAFF. The CDR3 DNA sequence: TGCAGTGCTAGTGGACAGGGTGGAACTGAAGCTTTCTTT.

The chain recombines TRBV4-1 with TRBJ2-4; 14 bases agree with TRBD2. Trimming removed 0 bases from V and 3 bases from J; junction bases left unmatched: 10. The CDR3 length is 20 residues. Per germline, CDR1 MGHRA and CDR2 YSYEKL. CDR3 amino acids: CASSQEVGLAGGTGKNIQYF. The CDR3 DNA sequence: TGCGCCAGCAGCCAAGAAGTTGGACTAGCGGGAGGCACCGGCAAAAACATTCAGTACTTC.

This clonotype was seen only a few times. The rearrangement uses TRBV6-2 or TRBV6-3 and TRBJ2-7; 8 bases fit TRBD2. The CDR3 totals 15 residues. Trimming at V came to 7 bases and at J to 2 bases, leaving 10 bases not matched to a gene. Per germline, CDR1 MNHEY and CDR2 SVGEGT. CDR3 sequence (DNA): TGTGCCAGCACAACATATCGGGAGGGCCCCTACGAGCAGTACTTC. Translation gives CASTTYREGPYEQYF.

The sample holds many counts of this clonotype. The chain carries TRBV5-4 and TRBJ2-3, with D possibly being TRBD1 or TRBD2 (5 bases each). The CDR3 totals 15 residues. Between the trimmed V and J ends, which lost 4 bases and 2 bases, there was a span of 14 bases. Germline CDR1 SGHNT, CDR2 YYREEE (reference sequence). This CDR3 reads CASSGTHLITDTQYF. CDR3 nucleotides: TGTGCCAGCAGCGGGACCCATCTCATCACAGATACGCAGTATTTT.

The chain links TRBV2 to TRBJ2-1; D gene ambiguous. The CDR3 runs 13 residues. Trimming cost V 8 bases and J 7 bases, with 15 bases left between them. Germline loops: CDR1 SNHLY, CDR2 FYNNEI. The CDR3 loop is CASGLEVGNEQFF. CDR3 nucleotides: TGTGCCAGCGGGTTAGAGGTCGGTAATGAGCAGTTCTTC.

This clonotype was seen only a few times. CDR3 protein: CSAYRLTQTDTQYF. CDR3 nucleotide sequence: TGCAGTGCGTACCGTCTAACCCAGACAGATACGCAGTATTTT. This rearrangement joins TRBV20-1 to TRBJ2-3; no clear D. Germline CDR1 DFQATT, CDR2 SNEGSKA (reference sequence). Trimming removed 6 bases at V and 3 bases at J, with 16 bases between. The CDR3 contains 14 residues.

This clonotype was counted between two and nine times. The CDR3 reads CASSYPGTAVNEQYF. In nucleotides, the CDR3 is TGTGCCAGCAGTTACCCCGGGACAGCTGTCAACGAGCAGTACTTC. The chain recombines TRBV6-2 or TRBV6-3 with TRBJ2-5; 7 bases fit TRBD1. TRBJ2-7 explains the end of the DNA better; the J call may be wrong. Germline V gene data show CDR1 as MNHEY and CDR2 as SVGEGT. CDR3 length equals 15 residues.

This clonotype has ten or more counts. This rearrangement joins TRBV5-1 to TRBJ2-7, with D possibly being TRBD2 (5 bases). Germline CDR1 is SGHRS and CDR2 is YFSETQ. The germline V and J ends were trimmed by 0 bases and 3 bases, with 10 bases remaining between them. CDR3 length: 14 amino acids. Here the CDR3 reads CASSLDRLRYEQYF. DNA for the CDR3: TGCGCCAGCAGCTTGGACAGACTACGCTACGAGCAGTACTTC.

This clonotype has only a few counts. The DNA for the CDR3 is TGTGCCAGCACCGGACTAACGGGAGATGAGCAGTTCTTC. Its protein product is CASTGLTGDEQFF. V is TRBV5-6 and J is TRBJ2-1, with D tentatively TRBD2 (6 bases). The germline V gene has CDR1 SGHDT and CDR2 YYEEEE. V lost 6 bases to trimming and J lost 8 bases, with 15 bases between them. The CDR3 loop spans 13 amino acids.

The chain couples TRBV11-2 to TRBJ1-4; a possible D gene is TRBD1 (6 bases). V lost 2 bases to trimming and J lost 7 bases, with 11 bases between them. The germline V gene encodes CDR1 SGHAT and CDR2 FQNNGV. The CDR3 is 14 residues long. CDR3 coding DNA: TGTGCCAGCAGCTTAAACAGGGTTAGTGAAAAACTGTTTTTT. Amino acids: CASSLNRVSEKLFF.

The J gene is TRBJ2-7, the V gene TRBV28; 15 nucleotides line up with TRBD2. Trimming removed 10 bases from V and 4 bases from J; junction bases left unmatched: 5. CDR3 length equals 14 residues. CDR1 MDHEN and CDR2 SYDVKM come from the germline V gene. The CDR3 loop reads CAIGLAGGVYEQYF. DNA of the CDR3: TGTGCCATAGGACTAGCGGGAGGGGTTTACGAGCAGTACTTC.

The chain uses TRBV20-1 and TRBJ2-7, with 12 bases lining up with TRBD2. CDR1 is DFQATT and CDR2 is SNEGSKA in the germline V gene (reference sequence). J gave up 7 bases and V 1 base, and 2 bases lay outside the gene matches. This CDR3 has 13 residues. CDR3 in DNA: TGCAGTGCTAGAGCGGGACTAGCGGGTGAGCAGTACTTC. Translating gives CSARAGLAGEQYF.

Of note for this clonotype: The junction and the germline gene differ at one end; a read error may be behind it. This chain connects TRBV27 to TRBJ2-1, with 9 bases aligning to TRBD2. Germline V gene data show CDR1 as MNHEY and CDR2 as SMNVEV (reference sequence). This CDR3 has 17 residues. The CDR3: CASRGLGSGRTNNEQLF. The DNA for the CDR3 is TGTGCCAGCAGGGGGCTTGGGAGCGGGAGGACGAACAATGAGCAGCTCTTC.

This clonotype was seen more than once but under ten times. The rearrangement links TRBV7-2 to TRBJ2-5; 7 positions agree with TRBD1. The J call may be faulty, since TRBJ2-7 better matches the DNA end. Looked up from germline, CDR1 is SGHTA and CDR2 is FQGNSA. This CDR3 has 15 amino acids. The CDR3 nucleotides are TGTGCCAGCAGCTCGATGACAGGGCCTTCCTACGAGCAGTACTTC. Residues: CASSSMTGPSYEQYF.

The V and J genes are TRBV6-2 or TRBV6-3 and TRBJ2-5; 7 bases agree with TRBD1. Looked up from germline, CDR1 is MNHEY and CDR2 is SVGEGT. Trimming removed 5 bases from V and 4 bases from J; junction bases left unmatched: 10. This CDR3 region has 15 residues. CDR3 residues: CASSRPGQRIETQYF. DNA for the CDR3: TGTGCCAGCAGTCGGCCGGGACAGCGAATAGAGACCCAGTACTTC.

The CDR3 nucleotides are TGCAGCGCCGACAGGGGATCAGATACGCAGTATTTT. It specifies CSADRGSDTQYF. V is TRBV29-1 and J is TRBJ2-3, with 8 bases aligning to TRBD1. Germline V gives CDR1 SQVTM, CDR2 ANQGSEA. After removal of 7 bases from V and 4 bases from J, the junction contained 4 bases not matched to a gene. The CDR3 is 12 residues long.

This clonotype showed up just a few times. The chain combines TRBV5-1 with TRBJ2-7; D unclear. The V and J ends lost 0 bases and 0 bases respectively, with 7 bases between them. The CDR3 runs to 14 residues. Germline CDR1 reads SGHRS; CDR2 reads YFSETQ. The CDR3 reads CASSLDTTSYEQYF. The CDR3 DNA reads TGCGCCAGCAGCTTGGACACCACCTCCTACGAGCAGTACTTC.

This chain connects TRBV4-1 to TRBJ2-1; TRBD1 or TRBD2 may be the D gene (5 bases each). V lost 0 bases to trimming and J lost 0 bases, with 24 bases between them. The CDR3 runs 21 residues. From germline, CDR1 is MGHRA and CDR2 YSYEKL. CDR3 nucleotides: TGCGCCAGCAGCCAAGATAGGGCAGGGCGAAGTAGCGAGAGCTCCTACAATGAGCAGTTCTTC. Amino acids: CASSQDRAGRSSESSYNEQFF.

This sequence joins TRBV4-3 and TRBJ2-4; the D gene is possibly TRBD1 (5 bases). Trimming removed 0 bases at V and 3 bases at J, with 18 bases between. In germline, CDR1 is LGHNA, CDR2 YSLEER. The CDR3 is 18 amino acids. Written as DNA, the CDR3 is TGCGCCAGCAGCCAAGATCGATCAGGGAATCCCATCAAAAACATTCAGTACTTC. It is translated as CASSQDRSGNPIKNIQYF.

The rearrangement uses TRBV27 and TRBJ2-7; D call uncertain. The DNA end favors TRBJ2-1, so the J call may be wrong. The CDR3 totals 15 residues. Germline-derived CDR1 and CDR2 are MNHEY and SMNVEV (reference sequence). The DNA of the CDR3 is TGTGCCAGCAGTATGATAGGCCACCGCTACAATGAGCAGTTCTTC. Translating it yields CASSMIGHRYNEQFF.

This clonotype was found many times. The V call is TRBV7-9, the J call TRBJ2-5; 9 nucleotides line up with TRBD2. V lost 1 base to trimming and J lost 5 bases; unmatched junction nucleotides: 5. The CDR3 consists of 15 residues. Germline lookup yields CDR1 SEHNR and CDR2 FQNEAQ (reference sequence). The CDR3 loop reads CASSLGAGGKETQYF. DNA of the CDR3: TGTGCCAGCAGCTTAGGAGCGGGGGGCAAGGAGACCCAGTACTTC.